These 20 T cell receptor beta chains came from one sample sequenced in a study of T cells in Graves' hyperthyroidism and ophthalmopathy. Amplification of TCR beta CDR3 regions used RNA as the template. The primer set for the first-round RT-PCR of the TCR CDR3 was HTBI. Using its own MiXCR run on the multiplex PCR reads, TCRdb lists one record per CDR3 protein. The table shows a few hundred thousand distinct CDR3 sequences, with around 14% occurring only once. The sequenced sample was blood. The receptor set was obtained from a woman under 40 with Graves' hyperthyroidism that later progressed to Graves' ophthalmopathy.

This clonotype has a count of ten or more. The chain is built from TRBV3-1 and TRBJ2-6; tentatively, D is TRBD1 (7 bases). V was clipped by 2 bases and J by 1 base, with 18 bases between them. This CDR3 spans 19 amino acids. Germline V gives CDR1 LGHDT, CDR2 YNNKEL (reference sequence). This chain's CDR3 is CASSQLGGTDLSGANVLTF. As DNA, the CDR3 is TGTGCCAGCAGCCAATTGGGCGGGACAGACCTTTCTGGGGCCAACGTCCTGACTTTC.

With respect to this clonotype: An end of the junction does not agree with germline; a read error may underlie this. V and J are TRBV24-1 and TRBJ2-1, with D perhaps TRBD2 (6 bases). From germline, CDR1 is KGHDR and CDR2 SFDVKD. CDR3 size: 14 residues. The CDR3 bases are TGTGGCACCAGTGGTGGGCTAGCGTTCAATGGGCAGTTCTTC. Protein product: CGTSGGLAFNGQFF.

This clonotype was observed many times. The V gene is TRBV12-3 or TRBV12-4, the J gene TRBJ2-7; 9 bases agree with TRBD1. V lost 5 bases and J lost 3; bases outside the gene matches: 8. This CDR3 contains 15 residues. The chain's CDR3 is CASSGLPGQGYEQYF. CDR3 coding DNA: TGTGCCAGCAGTGGACTACCGGGACAGGGCTACGAGCAGTACTTC.

The rearrangement uses TRBV20-1 and TRBJ2-6; 8 bases line up with TRBD1. From germline, CDR1 is DFQATT and CDR2 SNEGSKA (reference sequence). The CDR3 loop spans 21 amino acids. Trimming at V came to 1 base and at J to 0 bases, leaving 17 bases not matched to a gene. The CDR3 DNA sequence: TGCAGTGCTAGAGTTTCGGGCCCCAGGACAGGGACATCCTCTGGGGCCAACGTCCTGACTTTC. Residues: CSARVSGPRTGTSSGANVLTF.

This clonotype was recorded at least ten times. The chain joins TRBV5-1 to TRBJ1-1; 7 bases are shared with TRBD1. Losses at the gene ends were 3 bases for V and 0 bases for J; bases not matched to a gene: 2. The CDR3 is 14 amino acids. Germline CDR1 reads SGHRS; CDR2 reads YFSETQ. In DNA form, the CDR3 reads TGCGCCAGCAGCTGGGGACAGCTGAACACTGAAGCTTTCTTT. The encoded protein is CASSWGQLNTEAFF.

This clonotype was counted a few times. Since a much larger clone is just one base distant, this may be a read error. The chain joins TRBV7-3 to TRBJ2-1; TRBD2 matches at 14 bases. This CDR3 comprises 17 residues. Per the germline V gene, CDR1 is SGHTA and CDR2 is FQGTGA. The CDR3: CASSRGGTSGRVSERFF. In DNA, the CDR3 is TGTGCCAGCAGCCGTGGGGGGACTAGCGGGAGAGTGAGTGAGCGGTTCTTC.

This clonotype has only a few counts. The chain recombines TRBV4-3 with TRBJ2-7; D is undetermined. The CDR3 runs 15 residues. CDR1 and CDR2 from the germline V gene are LGHNA and YSLEER. Deletions cut 1 base from V and 0 bases from J, with 10 bases between. CDR3 in amino acids: CASSQGSTHSYEQYF. The CDR3 DNA reads as TGCGCCAGCAGCCAAGGGAGTACGCACTCCTACGAGCAGTACTTC.

This clonotype was detected ten times or more. V gene TRBV7-8 combines with J gene TRBJ2-1; TRBD2 is a possible D gene (6 bases). Trimming cost V 5 bases and J 8 bases, with 16 bases left between them. Looked up from germline, CDR1 is SGHVS and CDR2 is FQNEAQ. CDR3 size: 14 residues. CDR3 sequence: CASSPSGSSHEQFF. CDR3 coding DNA: TGTGCCAGCAGCCCCAGCGGGTCGTCCCATGAGCAGTTCTTC.

The sample holds a few counts of this clonotype. V usage is TRBV5-8 and J usage is TRBJ1-5; D gene uncertain. This CDR3 contains 14 residues. Trimming removed 0 bases at V and 2 bases at J, with 6 bases between. Germline CDR1 SGHTS, CDR2 YDEGEE. CDR3 bases: TGTGCCAGCAGCTTGGGGTTTGGCAATCAGCCCCAGCATTTT. Translated, it gives CASSLGFGNQPQHF.

The table lists this clonotype with many counts. The V gene is TRBV24-1, the J gene TRBJ2-2; D may be TRBD2 (5 bases). Trimming took 5 bases from V and 3 from J, leaving 12 bases between them. CDR3 length equals 15 residues. Per the germline V gene, CDR1 is KGHDR and CDR2 is SFDVKD. The CDR3, as DNA: TGTGCCACCAGTGCCGAAGCGGATTACACCGGGGAGCTGTTTTTT. Its protein product is CATSAEADYTGELFF.

The chain joins TRBV12-3 or TRBV12-4 to TRBJ2-1; TRBD2 agrees at 7 bases. The J segment lost 8 bases and the V segment lost 6 bases, leaving 4 bases of the junction unmatched. CDR3 size: 12 residues. The chain's CDR3 is CASRIAGDEQFF. The CDR3 region has the DNA TGTGCCAGCAGGATAGCGGGTGATGAGCAGTTCTTC.

V and J are TRBV5-4 and TRBJ2-2, with D perhaps matching TRBD1 (5 bases). V was pared by 6 bases and J by 4 bases, with 13 bases between. CDR3 size: 14 residues. CDR1 is SGHNT, CDR2 YYREEE, per germline (reference sequence). This CDR3 is CASTFVGVTGELFF. The CDR3 DNA sequence: TGTGCCAGCACGTTTGTAGGGGTCACCGGGGAGCTGTTTTTT.

About this clonotype itself: Sequence at one end of the junction differs from germline and may be a read error. The CDR3 protein is CANSFGLAPNEQFF. Written as DNA, the CDR3 is TGTGCCAACAGTTTCGGACTAGCGCCGAATGAGCAGTTCTTC. V and J are TRBV12-3 or TRBV12-4 and TRBJ2-1, with 9 nucleotides matching TRBD2. The CDR3 extends over 14 amino acids.

The V call is TRBV4-3, the J call TRBJ2-3; possible D gene TRBD1, 5 bases. V lost 0 bases to trimming and J lost 0 bases, with 13 bases between them. CDR3 size: 17 residues. CDR1 LGHNA and CDR2 YSLEER come from the germline V gene. The CDR3 nucleotides are TGCGCCAGCAGCCAAGACCCAGGGAACCCTAGCACAGATACGCAGTATTTT. As protein: CASSQDPGNPSTDTQYF.

This clonotype was counted ten times or more. The gene calls are TRBV24-1 and TRBJ1-5, with 8 positions matching TRBD1. The CDR3 covers 15 residues. The V gene's germline CDR1 is KGHDR and CDR2 SFDVKD. Losses at the gene ends were 3 bases for V and 2 bases for J; bases not matched to a gene: 2. The CDR3 DNA follows: TGTGCCACCAGTGATGAGGGACAGGGCAATCAGCCCCAGCATTTT. Translation: CATSDEGQGNQPQHF.

The chain uses TRBV7-9 and TRBJ2-3, with 7 positions matching TRBD2. V lost 6 bases, J lost 4 bases, and 13 bases stayed unmatched. Germline V gene sequence: CDR1 SEHNR, CDR2 FQNEAQ (reference sequence). CDR3 length: 16 amino acids. This chain's CDR3 is CASSEGTTSFPDTQYF. CDR3 DNA sequence: TGTGCCAGCAGTGAAGGGACGACTAGCTTCCCAGATACGCAGTATTTT.

V is TRBV28 and J is TRBJ2-1, with TRBD1 matching over 8 bases. The CDR3 totals 17 residues. Germline values: CDR1 MDHEN, CDR2 SYDVKM. The junction had 16 bases not matched to a gene; V was cut back by 3 bases and J by 9 bases. Here the CDR3 reads CASSFPMDRVRGGEQFF. CDR3 sequence (DNA): TGTGCCAGCAGTTTCCCCATGGACAGGGTTAGGGGCGGTGAGCAGTTCTTC.

Ten or more counts support this clonotype. The chain is built from TRBV15 and TRBJ2-7; tentatively, D is TRBD1 or TRBD2 (5 bases each). Germline CDR1 reads LNHNV; CDR2 reads YYDKDF (reference sequence). This CDR3 is built from 14 residues. The V gene lost 0 bases and the J gene lost 5 bases, with 11 bases spanning the gap. The CDR3 reads CATSRDGGRDEQYF. For the CDR3, the DNA is TGTGCCACCAGCAGAGATGGGGGAAGGGACGAGCAGTACTTC.

A word on this clonotype: This may come from a read error, since a much larger clone is one base off. The rearrangement uses TRBV6-4 and TRBJ1-1, with 9 bases lining up with TRBD1. This CDR3 spans 16 amino acids. Germline V gene sequence: CDR1 MRHNA, CDR2 SNTAGT. The CDR3 DNA reads TGTGCCGGCAGTTTACAACAGGGGGCGTTGGGCACTGAAGCTTTCTTT. This sequence encodes CAGSLQQGALGTEAFF.

This clonotype was detected ten times or more. This chain joins TRBV19 and TRBJ1-5; D unresolved. V lost 8 bases and J lost 0, with 14 bases in between. CDR1 LNHDA and CDR2 SQIVND come from the germline V gene (reference sequence). This CDR3 spans 15 amino acids. The CDR3 is CASSLPPYSNQPQHF. The CDR3 coding sequence is TGTGCCAGTTCCCTCCCTCCGTATAGCAATCAGCCCCAGCATTTT.